Shown below are 13 T cell receptor beta chains from a single sample sequenced in a study of shared clonotypes between healthy human individuals. CD45RO-negative, CCR7-selected cells formed the naive CD8 fraction, which excluded terminally differentiated effector memory CD45RA+ cells. Data came from immunoSEQ multiplex PCR; TCRdb stores just in-frame clones and leaves some out. The sample yields some 2 million clones, less than 95% seen once. The material sequenced was naive CD8+ T cells sorted from blood. The source is a man aged 18 to 29 in good health.

The chain couples TRBV13 to TRBJ2-1; 9 bases fit TRBD2. The J segment lost 6 bases and the V segment lost 7 bases, leaving 7 bases of the junction unmatched. CDR3 length: 14 amino acids. CDR1 PRHDT and CDR2 FYEKMQ come from the germline V gene (reference sequence). The CDR3 here is CASTDSGSGNEQFF. The CDR3 nucleotides are TGTGCCAGCACCGATAGCGGGAGCGGCAATGAGCAGTTCTTC.

About this clone: In this CDR3 the conserved last residue, phenylalanine or tryptophan, is missing, so a read error is likely. Because the CDR3's place on the DNA is in doubt, the DNA is left out and the CDR3 is given as listed by TCRdb. This chain links TRBV28 with TRBJ2-3. Germline V gene sequence: CDR1 MDHEN, CDR2 SYDVKM. The CDR3 is made up of 8 amino acids, end residues included. CDR3 residues: CASSRKDR.

As regards this clone: In the same sample, other DNA sequences code for this CDR3. The chain uses TRBV27 and TRBJ2-7; TRBD1 is a possible D gene (6 bases). Trimming took off 2 bases at V and 6 bases at J, with 8 bases between the two ends. The CDR3 extends over 12 amino acids. The germline V gene encodes CDR1 MNHEY and CDR2 SMNVEV (reference sequence). CDR3 region: CASSLPRGEQYF. CDR3 nucleotide sequence: TGTGCCAGCAGTTTACCCAGGGGCGAGCAGTACTTC.

The chain combines TRBV2 with TRBJ2-1, with a tentative D call TRBD1 (6 bases). Trimming took 8 bases from V and 4 from J, leaving 12 bases between them. CDR1 is SNHLY and CDR2 is FYNNEI in the germline V gene. The CDR3 length is 13 residues. The CDR3 loop is CASSGDAYNEQFF. In nucleotides, the CDR3 is TGTGCCAGCTCAGGGGACGCATACAATGAGCAGTTCTTC. The full variable domain, rest sourced from reference TRBV2 and TRBJ2-1, is EPEVTQTPSHQVTQMGQEVILRCVPISNHLYFYWYRQILGQKVEFLVSFYNNEISEKSEIFDDQFSVERPDGSNFTLKIRSTKLEDSAMYFCASSGDAYNEQFFGPGTRLTVL.

J is TRBJ2-7 and V is TRBV19; 8 bases agree with TRBD1. Trimming removed 4 bases from V and 0 bases from J; junction bases left unmatched: 11. Germline loops: CDR1 LNHDA, CDR2 SQIVND (reference sequence). The CDR3 runs 17 residues. The CDR3 DNA sequence: TGTGCCAGTAGTACGGTACAGGGGGTGGACCTCTCCTACGAGCAGTACTTC. It translates to CASSTVQGVDLSYEQYF.

V and J are TRBV7-9 and TRBJ2-2; the match to TRBD2 covers 8 bases. V was pared by 5 bases and J by 7 bases, with 9 bases of the junction left unmatched. Looked up from germline, CDR1 is SEHNR and CDR2 is FQNEAQ (reference sequence). This CDR3 contains 15 residues. The CDR3 spells CASSPTGGAGGELFF. CDR3 nucleotides: TGTGCCAGCAGCCCCACCGGGGGGGCCGGCGGGGAGCTGTTTTTT.

In this sample, this clone turned up once. The V and J genes are TRBV6-6 and TRBJ1-2; D is possibly TRBD1 (5 bases). Deletions cut 2 bases from V and 8 bases from J, with 12 bases between. The CDR3 loop spans 13 amino acids. Germline assignment: CDR1 MNHNY and CDR2 SVGAGI (reference sequence). The CDR3 DNA follows: TGTGCCAGCAGTTACAATGGAAGGGACGGCTACACCTTC. Translating it yields CASSYNGRDGYTF.

This clone was seen just once. The genes are TRBV6-1 and TRBJ2-2, with D possibly called TRBD1 or TRBD2 (5 bases each). V was cut by 1 base and J by 4 bases, with 16 bases left in between. CDR3 length equals 17 residues. CDR1 is MNHNS, CDR2 SASEGT, per germline. The CDR3 region has the DNA TGTGCCAGCAGTGAAGGGGGTGGGGGACCGGGCACCGGGGAGCTGTTTTTT. Translated, it gives CASSEGGGGPGTGELFF.

This sequence joins TRBV7-6 and TRBJ2-1; D call uncertain. CDR1 is SGHVS and CDR2 is FNYEAQ in the germline V gene. Trimming took off 1 base at V and 0 bases at J, with 10 bases between the two ends. This CDR3 contains 16 residues. The CDR3 DNA is TGTGCCAGCAGCTTAGAGGCGTATAGCTCCTACAATGAGCAGTTCTTC. Encoded protein: CASSLEAYSSYNEQFF.

This chain uses TRBV5-1 with TRBJ2-2; the D gene could be TRBD1 or TRBD2 (5 bases each). The V and J ends lost 2 bases and 0 bases respectively, with 14 bases between them. Germline CDR1 and CDR2: SGHRS and YFSETQ. This CDR3 is 17 amino acids long. CDR3 protein: CASSFRGEWPNTGELFF. DNA for the CDR3: TGCGCCAGCAGCTTTCGAGGGGAGTGGCCGAACACCGGGGAGCTGTTTTTT.

In its sample, this clone was seen once. The rearrangement uses TRBV15 and TRBJ2-5; D gene uncertain. Germline lookup yields CDR1 LNHNV and CDR2 YYDKDF (reference sequence). Trimming cost V 2 bases and J 1 base, with 8 bases left between them. This CDR3 has 14 amino acids. CDR3 bases: TGTGCCACCAGCAGAAGCTTCCTCCAAGAGACCCAGTACTTC. Amino acid sequence: CATSRSFLQETQYF.

The rearrangement uses TRBV6-6 and TRBJ1-2; D not resolved. The V gene lost 7 bases and the J gene lost 2 bases, with 11 bases spanning the gap. The length of the CDR3 is 13 residues. The germline gives CDR1 MNHNY, CDR2 SVGAGI (reference sequence). CDR3 coding DNA: TGTGCCAGCACCCCTGTAGGGAACTATGGCTACACCTTC. Translating gives CASTPVGNYGYTF.

The chain combines TRBV27 with TRBJ1-1, with 8 bases fitting TRBD1. In germline, CDR1 is MNHEY, CDR2 SMNVEV (reference sequence). The CDR3 is 15 residues long. With V trimmed by 5 bases and J by 1 base, 6 bases remained unmatched. Written as DNA, the CDR3 is TGTGCCAGCAGTCGTCCCGGGACAGGGAACACTGAAGCTTTCTTT. Translation: CASSRPGTGNTEAFF.